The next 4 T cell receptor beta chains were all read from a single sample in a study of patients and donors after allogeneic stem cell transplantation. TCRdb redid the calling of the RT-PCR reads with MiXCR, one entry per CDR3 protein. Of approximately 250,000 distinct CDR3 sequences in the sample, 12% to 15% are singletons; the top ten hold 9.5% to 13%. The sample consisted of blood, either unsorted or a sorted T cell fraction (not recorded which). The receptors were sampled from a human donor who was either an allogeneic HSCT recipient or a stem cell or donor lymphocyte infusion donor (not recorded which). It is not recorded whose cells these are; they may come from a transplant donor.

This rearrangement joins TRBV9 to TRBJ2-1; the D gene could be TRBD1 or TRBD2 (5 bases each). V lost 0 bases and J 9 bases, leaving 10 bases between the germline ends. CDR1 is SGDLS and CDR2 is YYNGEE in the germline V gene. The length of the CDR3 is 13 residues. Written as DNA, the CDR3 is TGTGCCAGCAGCGTAGTACTTGGGGGTGAGCAGTTCTTC. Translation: CASSVVLGGEQFF.

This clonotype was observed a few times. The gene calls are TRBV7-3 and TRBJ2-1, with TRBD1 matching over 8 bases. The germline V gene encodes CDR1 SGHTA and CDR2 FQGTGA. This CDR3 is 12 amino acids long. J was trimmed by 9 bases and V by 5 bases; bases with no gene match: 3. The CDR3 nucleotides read TGTGCCAGCAGCAGTACAGGGGGTGAGCAGTTCTTC. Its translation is CASSSTGGEQFF.

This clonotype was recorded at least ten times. The CDR3 loop is CATASTGEEGEAFF. The CDR3 DNA sequence: TGTGCCACCGCATCGACAGGGGAAGAGGGTGAAGCTTTCTTT. V is TRBV10-3 and J is TRBJ1-1; 8 bases align to TRBD1. This CDR3 spans 14 amino acids. V shed 10 bases and J 7 bases; nucleotides not matched to a gene: 14. The V gene's germline CDR1 is ENHRY and CDR2 SYGVKD.

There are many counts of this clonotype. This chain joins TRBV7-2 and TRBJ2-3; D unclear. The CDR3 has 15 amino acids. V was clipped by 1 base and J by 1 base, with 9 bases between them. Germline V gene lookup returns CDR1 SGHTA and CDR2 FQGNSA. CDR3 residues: CASSLEGRGTDTQYF. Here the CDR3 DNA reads TGTGCCAGCAGCTTAGAGGGCCGAGGCACAGATACGCAGTATTTT.